Below, 21 T cell receptor beta chains from the same sample are listed, as sequenced in a study of patients and donors after allogeneic stem cell transplantation. TCRdb re-analysed the RT-PCR reads in MiXCR, keeping a single row per CDR3 protein. The table has about a million distinct CDR3 sequences, over 15% seen once; the top ten hold 5% to 6.5%. The sample was blood, either unsorted or a sorted T cell fraction (not recorded which). These receptor sequences come from a human donor who was either an allogeneic HSCT recipient or a stem cell or donor lymphocyte infusion donor (not recorded which). It is not recorded whose cells these are; they may come from a transplant donor.

The chain has TRBV3-1 and TRBJ1-5; possible D gene TRBD1, 5 bases. The CDR3 loop spans 16 amino acids. Germline V gives CDR1 LGHDT, CDR2 YNNKEL (reference sequence). The ends were cut back, 0 bases at V and 7 bases at J, with 16 bases in the middle. CDR3 residues: CASSQDVQGGGQPQHF. CDR3 in DNA: TGTGCCAGCAGCCAAGATGTCCAGGGTGGTGGGCAGCCCCAGCATTTT.

This clonotype was counted between two and nine times. As DNA, the CDR3 is TGCAGCGTGCCTGGACAGACTCAAGAGACCCAGTACTTC. Protein: CSVPGQTQETQYF. The chain uses TRBV29-1 and TRBJ2-5, with D possibly TRBD1 on 6 matching bases. Per germline, CDR1 SQVTM and CDR2 ANQGSEA. This CDR3 contains 13 residues. Between the trimmed V and J ends, which lost 6 bases and 2 bases, there was a span of 13 bases.

There are a few counts of this clonotype. The rearrangement links TRBV9 to TRBJ1-6, with 7 bases matching TRBD1. Unmatched junction bases numbered 4, after V lost 3 bases and J lost 4 bases. The CDR3 is 15 residues long. Per germline, CDR1 SGDLS and CDR2 YYNGEE. The CDR3 is CASSEQGEYNSPLHF. CDR3 coding DNA: TGTGCCAGCAGCGAGCAGGGGGAGTATAATTCACCCCTCCACTTT.

The chain couples TRBV9 to TRBJ2-2; D is unresolved. The V end was cut by 0 bases, the J end by 6 bases, with 15 bases between. The CDR3 is made up of 16 amino acids. The germline V gene has CDR1 SGDLS and CDR2 YYNGEE. The CDR3 loop is CASSVEVLGFPGELFF. CDR3 sequence (DNA): TGTGCCAGCAGCGTAGAGGTTTTAGGATTCCCCGGGGAGCTGTTTTTT.

This clonotype turned up a few times. This chain connects TRBV6-2 or TRBV6-3 to TRBJ2-7, with D possibly TRBD1 on 6 matching bases. The CDR3 loop spans 15 amino acids. With 5 bases removed from V and 0 bases from J, the gap between germline ends came to 14 bases. The germline V gene has CDR1 MNHEY and CDR2 SVGEGT. The CDR3 loop is CASSSRDTSSYEQYF. DNA of the CDR3: TGTGCCAGCAGTAGCCGGGACACGAGCTCCTACGAGCAGTACTTC.

This clonotype was counted a few times. The J gene is TRBJ2-7, the V gene TRBV2; 10 bases map to TRBD1. Germline V gene data show CDR1 as SNHLY and CDR2 as FYNNEI. The V segment lost 0 bases and the J segment 3 bases; nucleotides outside the gene matches: 2. The CDR3 loop spans 15 amino acids. In DNA, the CDR3 is TGTGCCAGCAGTGAAGCGGACAGGGGGGTCTACGAGCAGTACTTC. Its protein is CASSEADRGVYEQYF.

The chain joins TRBV11-2 to TRBJ2-7; 8 positions match TRBD2. V trimming: 5 bases; J trimming: 2 bases; junction bases outside the gene matches: 8. Germline V gene data show CDR1 as SGHAT and CDR2 as FQNNGV. The CDR3 sequence is 15 residues long. CDR3 nucleotides: TGTGCCAGCAGCCCCCCGGGGGGGAGGGCCTACGAGCAGTACTTC. Its translation: CASSPPGGRAYEQYF.

This clonotype was counted once. The chain links TRBV5-5 to TRBJ2-4, with D hard to call. CDR1 is SGHKS and CDR2 is YYEKEE in the germline V gene (reference sequence). Trimming pared 2 bases from V and 11 bases from J, leaving 11 bases between. The CDR3 has 12 amino acids. CDR3 loop: CASSLVGFVQYF. The CDR3, as DNA: TGTGCCAGCAGCTTAGTGGGGTTCGTTCAGTACTTC.

The chain uses TRBV7-2 and TRBJ2-7, with D unclear. Germline CDR1 is SGHTA and CDR2 is FQGNSA. V lost 2 bases to trimming and J lost 3 bases, with 14 bases between them. The length of the CDR3 is 15 residues. Here the CDR3 DNA reads TGTGCCAGCAGCTTAACCAGGCTTAACAGCTACGAGCAGTACTTC. It is translated as CASSLTRLNSYEQYF.

This clonotype was detected many times. In DNA, the CDR3 is TGCGCCAGCAGCTTCGGGACAGATGAAAAACTGTTTTTT. Protein: CASSFGTDEKLFF. The chain has TRBV5-1 and TRBJ1-4, with 7 bases fitting TRBD1. This CDR3 is built from 13 residues. Trimming removed 2 bases from V and 6 bases from J; junction bases left unmatched: 1. Germline assignment: CDR1 SGHRS and CDR2 YFSETQ.

The chain recombines TRBV5-5 with TRBJ1-2; D call uncertain. V lost 0 bases, J lost 1 base, and 10 bases lay in between. Germline values: CDR1 SGHKS, CDR2 YYEKEE (reference sequence). There are 15 residues in the CDR3. The CDR3 bases are TGTGCCAGCAGCTTGGAAGTCAGCCTTAACTATGGCTACACCTTC. Translating it yields CASSLEVSLNYGYTF.

V usage is TRBV6-5 and J usage is TRBJ2-1; 8 positions match TRBD1. Germline V lookup: CDR1 MNHEY, CDR2 SVGAGI. CDR3 length: 14 residues. Losses at the gene ends were 2 bases for V and 4 bases for J; bases not matched to a gene: 1. The CDR3 here is CASSYGQGYNEQFF. As DNA, the CDR3 is TGTGCCAGCAGTTACGGACAGGGATACAATGAGCAGTTCTTC.

This clonotype came up a few times. The chain employs TRBV27 and TRBJ2-7, with 8 bases that match TRBD2. J gave up 3 bases and V 5 bases, and 12 bases lay outside the gene matches. The CDR3 has 16 amino acids. Germline V CDR1 and CDR2: MNHEY, SMNVEV (reference sequence). The CDR3 DNA reads TGTGCCAGCAGTCCCCGGGGGGGGCGGATCGGCTACGAGCAGTACTTC. Protein: CASSPRGGRIGYEQYF.

The chain is built from TRBV7-9 and TRBJ2-7; possibly TRBD1 for D (5 bases). Germline V CDR1 and CDR2: SEHNR, FQNEAQ (reference sequence). The length of the CDR3 is 13 residues. The ends were cut back, 5 bases at V and 3 bases at J, with 11 bases in the middle. CDR3 region: CASSMRQFYEQYF. CDR3 DNA sequence: TGTGCCAGCAGCATGAGACAGTTCTACGAGCAGTACTTC. Together with reference TRBV7-9 and TRBJ2-7, the CDR3 gives the full variable domain: DTGVSQNPRHKITKRGQNVTFRCDPISEHNRLYWYRQTLGQGPEFLTYFQNEAQLEKSRLLSDRFSAERPKGSFSTLEIQRTEQGDSAMYLCASSMRQFYEQYFGPGTRLTVT.

This clonotype has more than one count but fewer than ten. The chain employs TRBV20-1 and TRBJ2-7; 12 bases match TRBD1. The length of the CDR3 is 16 residues. The germline gives CDR1 DFQATT, CDR2 SNEGSKA (reference sequence). V shed 5 bases, J shed 0 bases, and the junction held 8 bases outside the gene matches. The CDR3 reads CSAGGQGARSSYEQYF. Here the CDR3 DNA reads TGCAGTGCTGGGGGACAGGGGGCAAGAAGCTCCTACGAGCAGTACTTC.

This chain joins TRBV4-1 and TRBJ1-2; TRBD1 is a possible D gene (6 bases). Germline-derived CDR1 and CDR2 are MGHRA and YSYEKL. CDR3 length equals 15 residues. V was clipped by 4 bases and J by 5 bases, with 17 bases between them. The chain's CDR3 is CASSPPGQIPYGYTF. CDR3 in DNA: TGCGCCAGCAGCCCACCTGGACAGATACCTTATGGCTACACCTTC.

Ten or more counts support this clonotype. This chain's CDR3 is CATSDAQGGETQYF. In DNA, the CDR3 is TGTGCCACCAGTGATGCTCAGGGGGGAGAGACCCAGTACTTC. This chain connects TRBV24-1 to TRBJ2-5; D might be TRBD1 (7 bases). Trimming took 3 bases from V and 4 from J, leaving 11 bases between them. The CDR3 contains 14 residues. Germline CDR1 KGHDR, CDR2 SFDVKD.

This clonotype was seen repeatedly, ten times or more. This chain uses TRBV29-1 with TRBJ1-2, with no clear D. Germline V gives CDR1 SQVTM, CDR2 ANQGSEA. The CDR3 consists of 10 residues. Between the trimmed V and J ends, which lost 4 bases and 7 bases, there was a span of 7 bases. CDR3 in amino acids: CSVVSGGYTF. CDR3 nucleotides: TGCAGCGTTGTGTCGGGTGGCTACACCTTC.

The genes are TRBV6-1 and TRBJ2-1; 11 positions match TRBD1. Germline CDR1 reads MNHNS; CDR2 reads SASEGT. The length of the CDR3 is 16 residues. V shed 3 bases, J shed 7 bases, and the junction held 8 bases outside the gene matches. The DNA of the CDR3 is TGTGCCAGCAGTGACGCGGACAGGGGGCTGGGAAATGAGCAGTTCTTC. Translation gives CASSDADRGLGNEQFF.

This clonotype was observed a few times. The chain combines TRBV7-2 with TRBJ1-6; D uncertain. Germline-derived CDR1 and CDR2 are SGHTA and FQGNSA. CDR3 length: 15 amino acids. V was shortened by 2 bases and J by 7 bases, with 12 bases between the two germline ends. CDR3: CASSLPSRRNSPLHF. DNA for the CDR3: TGTGCCAGCAGCTTACCCTCCCGGCGGAATTCACCCCTCCACTTT. The whole variable domain, remainder taken from reference TRBV7-2 and TRBJ1-6, is GAGVSQSPSNKVTEKGKDVELRCDPISGHTALYWYRQSLGQGLEFLIYFQGNSAPDKSGLPSDRFSAERTGGSVSTLTIQRTQQEDSAVYLCASSLPSRRNSPLHFGNGTRLTVT.

This clonotype was seen more than once but under ten times. V usage is TRBV12-3 or TRBV12-4 and J usage is TRBJ2-3; a weak D match, TRBD2 (6 bases). The CDR3 contains 17 residues. The V end lost 2 bases, the J end lost 0 bases, and 15 bases lay between the germline ends. DNA of the CDR3: TGTGCCAGCAGTTTAAGGGTAGCGGAACCGAGCACAGATACGCAGTATTTT. Amino acid sequence: CASSLRVAEPSTDTQYF.